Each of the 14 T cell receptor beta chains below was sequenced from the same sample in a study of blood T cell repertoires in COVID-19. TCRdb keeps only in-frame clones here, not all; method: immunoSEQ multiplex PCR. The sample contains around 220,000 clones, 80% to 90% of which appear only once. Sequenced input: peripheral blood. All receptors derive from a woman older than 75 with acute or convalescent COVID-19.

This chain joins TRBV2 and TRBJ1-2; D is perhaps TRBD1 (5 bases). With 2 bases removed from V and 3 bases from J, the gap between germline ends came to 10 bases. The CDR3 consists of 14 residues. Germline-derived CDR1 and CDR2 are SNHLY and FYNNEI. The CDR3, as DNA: TGTGCCAGCAGTGAACAAGGGGCGGACTATGGCTACACCTTC. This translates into CASSEQGADYGYTF. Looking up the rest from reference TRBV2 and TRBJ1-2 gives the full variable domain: EPEVTQTPSHQVTQMGQEVILRCVPISNHLYFYWYRQILGQKVEFLVSFYNNEISEKSEIFDDQFSVERPDGSNFTLKIRSTKLEDSAMYFCASSEQGADYGYTFGSGTRLTVV.

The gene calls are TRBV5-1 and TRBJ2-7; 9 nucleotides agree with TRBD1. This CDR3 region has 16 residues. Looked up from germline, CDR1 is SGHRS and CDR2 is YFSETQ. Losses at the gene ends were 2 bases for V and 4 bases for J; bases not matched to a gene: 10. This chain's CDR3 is CASSFTGQGIGYEQYF. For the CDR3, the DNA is TGCGCCAGCAGCTTTACGGGACAGGGAATAGGGTACGAGCAGTACTTC.

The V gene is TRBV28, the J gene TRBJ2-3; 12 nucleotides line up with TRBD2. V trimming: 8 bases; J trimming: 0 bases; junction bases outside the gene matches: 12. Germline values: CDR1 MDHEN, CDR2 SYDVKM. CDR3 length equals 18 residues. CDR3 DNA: TGTGCCAGCGGCCAGCGGCTAGCGGGAGGGCCGAGCACAGATACGCAGTATTTT. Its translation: CASGQRLAGGPSTDTQYF. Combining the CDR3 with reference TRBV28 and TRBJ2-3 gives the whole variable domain DVKVTQSSRYLVKRTGEKVFLECVQDMDHENMFWYRQDPGLGLRLIYFSYDVKMKEKGDIPEGYSVSREKKERFSLILESASTNQTSMYLCASGQRLAGGPSTDTQYFGPGTRLTVL.

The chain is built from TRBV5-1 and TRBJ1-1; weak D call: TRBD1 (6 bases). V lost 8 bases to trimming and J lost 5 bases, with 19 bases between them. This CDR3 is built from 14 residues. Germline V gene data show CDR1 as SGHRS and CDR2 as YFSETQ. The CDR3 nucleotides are TGCGCCAGTTACCCCGGGACACCCGGAACTGAAGCTTTCTTT. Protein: CASYPGTPGTEAFF.

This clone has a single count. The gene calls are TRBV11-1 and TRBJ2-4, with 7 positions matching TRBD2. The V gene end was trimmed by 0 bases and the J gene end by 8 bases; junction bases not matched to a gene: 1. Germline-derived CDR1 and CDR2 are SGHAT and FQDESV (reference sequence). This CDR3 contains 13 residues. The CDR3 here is CASSLAGGDIQYF. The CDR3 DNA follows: TGTGCCAGCAGCTTAGCGGGGGGGGACATTCAGTACTTC.

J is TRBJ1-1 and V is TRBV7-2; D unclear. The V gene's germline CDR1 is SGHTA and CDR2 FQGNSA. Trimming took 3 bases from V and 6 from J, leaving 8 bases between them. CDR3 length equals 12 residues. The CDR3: CASSFGPSEAFF. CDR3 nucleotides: TGTGCCAGCAGCTTTGGGCCATCTGAAGCTTTCTTT.

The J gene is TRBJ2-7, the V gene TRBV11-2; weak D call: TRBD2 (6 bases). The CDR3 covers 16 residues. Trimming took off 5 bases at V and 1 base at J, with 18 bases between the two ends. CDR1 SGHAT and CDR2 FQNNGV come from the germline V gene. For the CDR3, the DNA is TGTGCCAGCAGCCTCCTTCGGGGGAGGTCGTCCTACGAGCAGTACTTC. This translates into CASSLLRGRSSYEQYF.

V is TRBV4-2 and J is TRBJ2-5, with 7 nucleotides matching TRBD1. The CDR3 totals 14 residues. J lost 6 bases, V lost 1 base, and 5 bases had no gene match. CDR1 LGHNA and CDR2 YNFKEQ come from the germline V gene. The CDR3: CASSQVGGAKTQYF. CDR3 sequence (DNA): TGTGCCAGCAGCCAAGTAGGGGGCGCGAAGACCCAGTACTTC.

DNA for the CDR3: TGTGCCAGCAGCCAAAGGGGCTATGGCTACACCTTC. Translated, it gives CASSQRGYGYTF. The rearrangement joins TRBV12-3 or TRBV12-4 to TRBJ1-2, with D maybe TRBD1 (5 bases). V dropped 6 bases and J dropped 4 bases, with 9 bases sitting between them. The CDR3 contains 12 residues.

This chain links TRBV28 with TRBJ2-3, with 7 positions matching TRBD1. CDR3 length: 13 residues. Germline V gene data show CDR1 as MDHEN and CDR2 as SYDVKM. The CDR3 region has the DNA TGTGCGATCACAGGGGCGGGCACAGATACGCAGTATTTT. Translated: CAITGAGTDTQYF.

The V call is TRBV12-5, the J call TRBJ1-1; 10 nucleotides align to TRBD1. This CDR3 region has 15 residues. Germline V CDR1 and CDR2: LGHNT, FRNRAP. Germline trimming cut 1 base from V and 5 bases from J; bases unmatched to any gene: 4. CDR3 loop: CASGLDPGQGTEAFF. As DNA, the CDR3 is TGTGCTAGTGGTTTGGACCCGGGACAGGGGACTGAAGCTTTCTTT.

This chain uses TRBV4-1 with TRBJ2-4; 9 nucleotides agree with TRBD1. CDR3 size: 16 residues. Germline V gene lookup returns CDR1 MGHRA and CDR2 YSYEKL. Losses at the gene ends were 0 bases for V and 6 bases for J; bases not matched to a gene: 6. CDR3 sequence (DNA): TGCGCCAGCAGCCAAGACACAGGGGGCATGGGAAACATTCAGTACTTC. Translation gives CASSQDTGGMGNIQYF.

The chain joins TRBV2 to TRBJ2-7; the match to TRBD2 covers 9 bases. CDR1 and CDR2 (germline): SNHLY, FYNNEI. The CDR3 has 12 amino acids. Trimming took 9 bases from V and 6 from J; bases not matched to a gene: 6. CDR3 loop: CASRASGTEQYF. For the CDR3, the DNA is TGTGCCAGTCGAGCTAGCGGGACCGAGCAGTACTTC.

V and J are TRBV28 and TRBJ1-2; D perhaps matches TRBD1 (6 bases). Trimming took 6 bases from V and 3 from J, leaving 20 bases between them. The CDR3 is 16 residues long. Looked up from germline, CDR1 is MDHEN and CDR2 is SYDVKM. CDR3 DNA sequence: TGTGCCAGCAGCCCCACAGGGACCCTGTCTCACTATGGCTACACCTTC. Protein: CASSPTGTLSHYGYTF.